The 25 T cell receptor beta chains listed next were all sequenced from one sample in a study of regulatory T cells in long-lasting Graves disease. Both iRepertoire HTBI primers and Arm-PCR of CDR3 regions were used to build the TCR beta libraries. TCRdb fed the multiplex PCR reads into MiXCR, producing one record per CDR3 protein. The sample consists of a few hundred thousand distinct CDR3 sequences, around 24% of them appearing once. The sample's time point: persistent/refractory GD, antithyroid drugs over 5 years with positive TRAb. TCR sequences were obtained from RNA taken from PBMCs. The input for sequencing was peripheral blood mononuclear cells (PBMCs), taken when the disease was refractory, from a patient treated with antithyroid drugs. The receptors were sampled from a female donor with Graves disease.

The gene calls are TRBV5-6 and TRBJ1-2; D not certain. Germline V gives CDR1 SGHDT, CDR2 YYEEEE. V lost 0 bases and J lost 1, with 7 bases in between. This CDR3 is 14 amino acids long. The CDR3 region has the DNA TGTGCCAGCAGCTTGGCGACAAGTAACTATGGCTACACCTTC. Translated: CASSLATSNYGYTF.

V is TRBV5-1 and J is TRBJ2-1; 8 bases fit TRBD2. V was pared by 0 bases and J by 5 bases, with 7 bases of the junction left unmatched. CDR3 length: 16 amino acids. CDR1 is SGHRS, CDR2 YFSETQ, per germline. This CDR3 is CASSLAGGGGHNEQFF. For the CDR3, the DNA is TGCGCCAGCAGCTTGGCCGGGGGCGGGGGGCACAATGAGCAGTTCTTC.

There are many counts of this clonotype. V gene TRBV2 combines with J gene TRBJ2-7; TRBD2 matches at 9 bases. This CDR3 has 16 residues. V lost 4 bases and J lost 5; bases outside the gene matches: 12. Germline-derived CDR1 and CDR2 are SNHLY and FYNNEI. CDR3 DNA sequence: TGTGCCAGCAGTGTAATGTCCGGGACTAGCATCCACGAGCAGTACTTC. It encodes CASSVMSGTSIHEQYF.

The sample holds a few counts of this clonotype. This chain links TRBV19 with TRBJ2-1; 12 positions agree with TRBD2. V gave up 3 bases and J gave up 4 bases; unmatched junction bases: 1. The germline gives CDR1 LNHDA, CDR2 SQIVND (reference sequence). The CDR3 runs to 15 residues. The CDR3 bases are TGTGCCAGTAGTATGGGGACTAGCGGGTACAATGAGCAGTTCTTC. Protein sequence: CASSMGTSGYNEQFF.

There are many counts of this clonotype. The chain uses TRBV11-3 and TRBJ1-2, with D possibly being TRBD1 (6 bases). V was cut by 2 bases and J by 7 bases, with 8 bases left in between. The germline gives CDR1 SGHNT, CDR2 YENEEA. The CDR3 spans 12 residues. This CDR3 is CASSLRQVGYTF. In DNA form, the CDR3 reads TGTGCCAGCAGCTTACGACAGGTTGGCTACACCTTC. Drawing the rest from reference TRBV11-3 and TRBJ1-2, the complete variable domain is EAGVVQSPRYKIIEKKQPVAFWCNPISGHNTLYWYLQNLGQGPELLIRYENEEAVDDSQLPKDRFSAERLKGVDSTLKIQPAELGDSAVYLCASSLRQVGYTFGSGTRLTVV.

This clonotype was counted at least ten times. This chain joins TRBV20-1 and TRBJ2-7; TRBD2 agrees at 9 bases. Germline assignment: CDR1 DFQATT and CDR2 SNEGSKA (reference sequence). The CDR3 extends over 14 amino acids. Losses at the gene ends were 5 bases for V and 7 bases for J; bases not matched to a gene: 12. This CDR3 reads CSASLNSGSGEQYF. The CDR3 DNA reads as TGCAGTGCTTCCCTTAATAGCGGGAGTGGTGAGCAGTACTTC.

The genes are TRBV6-1 and TRBJ2-7; 13 bases are shared with TRBD2. The germline V gene encodes CDR1 MNHNS and CDR2 SASEGT. V shed 6 bases, J shed 3 bases, and the junction held 8 bases outside the gene matches. This CDR3 spans 16 amino acids. CDR3 region: CASRQPGLAGVYEQYF. The CDR3 DNA reads TGTGCCAGCAGACAGCCCGGACTAGCGGGAGTCTACGAGCAGTACTTC.

This clonotype was observed at least ten times. The chain couples TRBV10-3 to TRBJ2-7, with a weak D call TRBD2 (6 bases). From germline, CDR1 is ENHRY and CDR2 SYGVKD. The V end was cut by 9 bases, the J end by 6 bases, with 24 bases between. The CDR3 consists of 15 residues. The CDR3 loop reads CAMGRRRDGVIEQYF. CDR3 bases: TGTGCCATGGGACGACGGCGGGACGGGGTAATCGAGCAGTACTTC.

This clonotype was counted between two and nine times. This chain joins TRBV6-1 and TRBJ1-1, with 7 positions matching TRBD1. CDR1 and CDR2 from the germline V gene are MNHNS and SASEGT. This CDR3 spans 13 amino acids. V lost 6 bases, J lost 4 bases, and 5 bases stayed unmatched. The CDR3: CASREAGGTEAFF. CDR3 sequence (DNA): TGTGCCAGCAGAGAGGCAGGGGGCACTGAAGCTTTCTTT.

Comment on this clonotype: One junction end does not reproduce the germline sequence, and a read error may be involved. This sequence joins TRBV6-9 and TRBJ2-2; the match to TRBD2 covers 7 bases. This CDR3 contains 16 residues. Germline loops: CDR1 MNHGY, CDR2 SVAAGI. The CDR3 DNA reads as TGTGCCAGCAGTTACGGGGGGATAACAACCACCGAGGAGCTGTTTTTT. Translated, it gives CASSYGGITTTEELFF.

This clonotype was counted many times. J is TRBJ2-5 and V is TRBV2; D remains unclear. V lost 1 base and J 1 base, leaving 7 bases between the germline ends. Germline loops: CDR1 SNHLY, CDR2 FYNNEI. This CDR3 comprises 14 residues. CDR3 loop: CASSEGRFQETQYF. The CDR3 region has the DNA TGTGCCAGCAGTGAAGGGCGCTTCCAAGAGACCCAGTACTTC. Looking up the rest from reference TRBV2 and TRBJ2-5 gives the full variable domain: EPEVTQTPSHQVTQMGQEVILRCVPISNHLYFYWYRQILGQKVEFLVSFYNNEISEKSEIFDDQFSVERPDGSNFTLKIRSTKLEDSAMYFCASSEGRFQETQYFGPGTRLLVL.

This clonotype was seen more than once but under ten times. The CDR3 DNA reads as TGTGCCAGCAGTTATCACCGGGTAGAATGGACTGAAGCTTTCTTT. This gives the protein CASSYHRVEWTEAFF. This chain links TRBV6-2 or TRBV6-3 with TRBJ1-1; D is uncertain. CDR3 length equals 15 residues. The germline V gene encodes CDR1 MNHEY and CDR2 SVGEGT. Trimming pared 3 bases from V and 5 bases from J, leaving 16 bases between.

In this sample, this clonotype turned up many times. A far larger clone differs by one base, so this is likely a read error. This sequence joins TRBV2 and TRBJ2-7; D might be TRBD1 (6 bases). Germline V lookup: CDR1 SNHLY, CDR2 FYNNEI. V shed 6 bases and J shed 0 bases, with 12 bases lying between them. This CDR3 spans 14 amino acids. The CDR3 nucleotides read TGTGCCAGCAGGGCCCGGGACACCTCCTACGAGCAGTACTTC. Its translation is CASRARDTSYEQYF.

The chain combines TRBV5-1 with TRBJ1-2; D unclear. CDR1 SGHRS and CDR2 YFSETQ come from the germline V gene. The CDR3 consists of 14 residues. Trimming pared 0 bases from V and 4 bases from J, leaving 10 bases between. The CDR3 sequence is CASSLDTRVYGYTF. The CDR3 DNA follows: TGCGCCAGCAGCTTGGACACCCGGGTCTATGGCTACACCTTC.

This clonotype was seen more than once but under ten times. The rearrangement uses TRBV10-3 and TRBJ1-1; 11 bases are shared with TRBD1. With 0 bases clipped from V and 6 bases from J, the junction kept 9 bases outside the gene matches. CDR1 and CDR2 from the germline V gene are ENHRY and SYGVKD. The CDR3 loop spans 17 amino acids. Here the CDR3 reads CAISESKGQGGNAEAFF. CDR3 bases: TGTGCCATCAGTGAGTCGAAGGGACAGGGGGGTAATGCTGAAGCTTTCTTT.

This clonotype was detected only once. The genes are TRBV20-1 and TRBJ2-1, with a tentative D call TRBD2 (6 bases). Trimming pared 0 bases from V and 0 bases from J, leaving 15 bases between. CDR3 size: 17 residues. Germline-derived CDR1 and CDR2 are DFQATT and SNEGSKA (reference sequence). Written as DNA, the CDR3 is TGCAGTGCTAGAGAACCCTTTGGGGGAGGCTCCTACAATGAGCAGTTCTTC. This codes for CSAREPFGGGSYNEQFF.

With respect to this clonotype: The junction does not match germline at one end; this may be a read error. The chain is built from TRBV29-1 and TRBJ2-6; the D gene could be TRBD1 or TRBD2 (6 bases each). Germline V gene data show CDR1 as SQVTM and CDR2 as ANQGSEA. This CDR3 has 14 amino acids. The CDR3 spells CSVTRDSGAHVLTF. CDR3 DNA sequence: TGCAGCGTTACCCGGGACTCGGGGGCCCACGTCCTGACTTTC.

This clonotype occurred a few times. This chain connects TRBV4-2 to TRBJ1-6, with D possibly matching TRBD1 (5 bases). Germline CDR1 and CDR2: LGHNA and YNFKEQ. This CDR3 has 16 residues. The germline V and J ends were trimmed by 5 bases and 0 bases, with 11 bases remaining between them. The CDR3 nucleotides read TGTGCCAGCAGCGAGACAGAGAGCTCCTATAATTCACCCCTCCACTTT. The encoded protein is CASSETESSYNSPLHF.

The chain recombines TRBV11-2 with TRBJ2-7; 10 bases agree with TRBD2. Germline V gene sequence: CDR1 SGHAT, CDR2 FQNNGV. V was pared by 4 bases and J by 6 bases, with 6 bases of the junction left unmatched. The length of the CDR3 is 14 residues. In nucleotides, the CDR3 is TGTGCCAGCAGCTACCTAGCGGGAGCAAGCGAGCAGTACTTC. The encoded protein is CASSYLAGASEQYF.

The chain employs TRBV5-1 and TRBJ2-2; no clear D. CDR3 length: 13 amino acids. V was trimmed by 2 bases and J by 6 bases, leaving 8 bases between them. Germline CDR1 reads SGHRS; CDR2 reads YFSETQ. The CDR3 protein is CASSFGVPGELFF. DNA of the CDR3: TGCGCCAGCAGCTTTGGAGTTCCCGGGGAGCTGTTTTTT.

This clonotype came up once. The chain is built from TRBV7-2 and TRBJ1-6; D remains ambiguous. V was shortened by 5 bases and J by 5 bases, with 16 bases between the two germline ends. CDR1 and CDR2 from the germline V gene are SGHTA and FQGNSA. The CDR3 spans 16 residues. CDR3 nucleotide sequence: TGTGCCAGCAGCCATGGCGGCTACATCAATAATTCACCCCTCCACTTT. Encoded protein: CASSHGGYINNSPLHF. Drawing the rest from reference TRBV7-2 and TRBJ1-6, the complete variable domain is GAGVSQSPSNKVTEKGKDVELRCDPISGHTALYWYRQSLGQGLEFLIYFQGNSAPDKSGLPSDRFSAERTGGSVSTLTIQRTQQEDSAVYLCASSHGGYINNSPLHFGNGTRLTVT.

This clonotype was counted between two and nine times. A read error may account for a junction end that differs from germline. The V gene is TRBV20-1, the J gene TRBJ2-4; tentative D call: TRBD2 (6 bases). Per the germline V gene, CDR1 is DFQATT and CDR2 is SNEGSKA (reference sequence). CDR3 length: 10 amino acids. CDR3 region: CSASGSTPIF. The CDR3 DNA reads as TGCAGTGCTAGCGGGAGTACTCCGATCTTC.

This clonotype was seen at least ten times. One junction end does not reproduce the germline sequence, and a read error may be involved. The DNA for the CDR3 is TGTGCTAGCAGCGCGCTAACAGGAGAAGAGACCCAGTACTTC. As protein: CASSALTGEETQYF. This chain connects TRBV7-7 to TRBJ2-5; possible D gene TRBD1, 5 bases. Germline V gene sequence: CDR1 SSHAT, CDR2 FNYEAQ (reference sequence). The CDR3 runs 14 residues.

The rearrangement links TRBV20-1 to TRBJ2-7; perhaps D is TRBD1 or TRBD2 (6 bases each). The ends were cut back, 5 bases at V and 9 bases at J, with 14 bases in the middle. Germline-derived CDR1 and CDR2 are DFQATT and SNEGSKA (reference sequence). This CDR3 contains 11 residues. CDR3 coding DNA: TGCAGTGCTCAAGGGGGACTTTTGCAGTACTTC. Translation gives CSAQGGLLQYF.

At least ten counts were recorded for this clonotype. V usage is TRBV7-2 and J usage is TRBJ2-5; D is ambiguous. Trimming removed 5 bases at V and 5 bases at J, with 15 bases between. The CDR3 is 14 amino acids. CDR1 and CDR2 (germline): SGHTA, FQGNSA. CDR3 loop: CASSIYSDPETQYF. The CDR3 coding sequence is TGTGCCAGCAGCATATACAGTGATCCCGAGACCCAGTACTTC. The variable domain in full, completed from reference TRBV7-2 and TRBJ2-5, reads GAGVSQSPSNKVTEKGKDVELRCDPISGHTALYWYRQSLGQGLEFLIYFQGNSAPDKSGLPSDRFSAERTGGSVSTLTIQRTQQEDSAVYLCASSIYSDPETQYFGPGTRLLVL.